These 24 T cell receptor beta chains were all obtained from the same sample, sequenced in a study of T cell changes during pregnancy in multiple sclerosis. Profiling relied on immunoSEQ multiplex PCR, and the TCRdb table lists in-frame clones only, not all of them. Of 55,000 to 85,000 clones in the sample, 90% were seen once. The specimen comprised peripheral blood, sampled in the third trimester of pregnancy. The receptors derive from a female donor with multiple sclerosis, enrolled in a pregnancy study.

This chain links TRBV11-2 with TRBJ2-1, with TRBD2 matching over 10 bases. The CDR3 spans 16 residues. The trim removed 1 base at V and 8 bases at J, leaving 8 bases unmatched. Germline CDR1 reads SGHAT; CDR2 reads FQNNGV. The CDR3, as DNA: TGTGCCAGCAGCTTAGGGGTAGCGGGGGGCCTGGATGAGCAGTTCTTC. It is translated as CASSLGVAGGLDEQFF.

The gene calls are TRBV5-4 and TRBJ2-6; TRBD1 aligns across 8 bases. Trimming removed 4 bases from V and 0 bases from J; junction bases left unmatched: 9. CDR1 SGHNT and CDR2 YYREEE come from the germline V gene (reference sequence). The CDR3 totals 18 residues. The CDR3 DNA is TGTGCCAGCAGCCAGATCGGGACAGGAGTCTCTGGGGCCAACGTCCTGACTTTC. Translation gives CASSQIGTGVSGANVLTF.

This rearrangement joins TRBV4-1 to TRBJ1-2, with D possibly being TRBD1 (5 bases). Germline V gene sequence: CDR1 MGHRA, CDR2 YSYEKL. The V end was cut by 4 bases, the J end by 5 bases, with 23 bases between. CDR3 size: 17 residues. In DNA form, the CDR3 reads TGCGCCAGCAGCCCCTTGGGGGGAGTGGGCATGAGTTATGGCTACACCTTC. Encoded protein: CASSPLGGVGMSYGYTF.

The CDR3, as DNA: TGCGCCAGCAGCTTAACAGACAGAACTGAAGCTTTCTTT. Its protein product is CASSLTDRTEAFF. The chain couples TRBV5-1 to TRBJ1-1, with D possibly being TRBD1 (5 bases). In germline, CDR1 is SGHRS, CDR2 YFSETQ. Trimming stripped 2 bases from V and 5 bases from J, with 10 bases between. The length of the CDR3 is 13 residues.

The chain combines TRBV7-2 with TRBJ1-1, with D perhaps TRBD1 (6 bases). With 2 bases removed from V and 1 base from J, the gap between germline ends came to 11 bases. The CDR3 is 15 residues long. CDR1 is SGHTA and CDR2 is FQGNSA in the germline V gene. The CDR3 protein is CASSLSTGRNTEAFF. DNA of the CDR3: TGTGCCAGCAGCTTAAGTACAGGGAGGAACACTGAAGCTTTCTTT.

In its sample, this clone is medium-sized. The chain links TRBV25-1 to TRBJ1-6; D is possibly TRBD1 (6 bases). The CDR3 spans 13 residues. Germline assignment: CDR1 MGHDK and CDR2 SYGVNS. Trimming removed 7 bases from V and 12 bases from J, with 16 bases in between. In DNA form, the CDR3 reads TGTGCCAGCAATTCAGGGGACGTCCGACCCCTCCACTTT. Its translation: CASNSGDVRPLHF.

The chain combines TRBV2 with TRBJ2-2; 8 bases fit TRBD1. Unmatched junction bases numbered 9, after V lost 7 bases and J lost 5 bases. CDR1 and CDR2 from the germline V gene are SNHLY and FYNNEI. This CDR3 spans 15 amino acids. The DNA of the CDR3 is TGTGCCAGCACTAACCAGGGGGCGCGTACCGGGGAGCTGTTTTTT. This translates into CASTNQGARTGELFF. Complete variable domain (other parts from reference TRBV2 and TRBJ2-2): EPEVTQTPSHQVTQMGQEVILRCVPISNHLYFYWYRQILGQKVEFLVSFYNNEISEKSEIFDDQFSVERPDGSNFTLKIRSTKLEDSAMYFCASTNQGARTGELFFGEGSRLTVL.

This chain uses TRBV18 with TRBJ1-1, with D maybe TRBD1 (5 bases). Trimming removed 3 bases from V and 0 bases from J, with 14 bases in between. Germline V gene sequence: CDR1 KGHSH, CDR2 LQKENI. The CDR3 sequence is 16 residues long. The CDR3 is CASSPLLDRVNTEAFF. The CDR3 DNA sequence: TGTGCCAGCTCACCGCTACTTGACAGAGTGAACACTGAAGCTTTCTTT. The variable domain in full, with the rest retrieved from reference TRBV18 and TRBJ1-1, is NAGVMQNPRHLVRRRGQEARLRCSPMKGHSHVYWYRQLPEEGLKFMVYLQKENIIDESGMPKERFSAEFPKEGPSILRIQQVVRGDSAAYFCASSPLLDRVNTEAFFGQGTRLTVV.

The chain carries TRBV14 and TRBJ2-1; 9 nucleotides match TRBD2. Germline loops: CDR1 SGHDN, CDR2 FVKESK. After removal of 5 bases from V and 8 bases from J, the junction contained 13 bases not matched to a gene. The CDR3 covers 16 residues. The CDR3 DNA follows: TGTGCCAGCAGCAGCCTCGGCGGGAGGGCCAGTCATGAGCAGTTCTTC. Protein sequence: CASSSLGGRASHEQFF.

DNA of the CDR3: TGTGCCAGCAGCTCCGACAGGGCGACGGATACGCAGTATTTT. The encoded protein is CASSSDRATDTQYF. V and J are TRBV7-3 and TRBJ2-3, with 7 bases that match TRBD1. Germline V gene data show CDR1 as SGHTA and CDR2 as FQGTGA. With 4 bases clipped from V and 6 bases from J, the junction kept 7 bases outside the gene matches. The CDR3 has 14 amino acids.

V gene TRBV6-6 combines with J gene TRBJ1-6; a weak D match, TRBD1 (5 bases). CDR3 size: 14 residues. V lost 3 bases, J lost 7 bases, and 10 bases lay in between. Germline-derived CDR1 and CDR2 are MNHNY and SVGAGI (reference sequence). The CDR3 is CASSYPGVNSPLHF. The CDR3 DNA reads as TGTGCCAGCAGTTATCCGGGGGTGAATTCACCCCTCCACTTT.

For the CDR3, the DNA is TGTGCCACCAGCAGAGAGGGGCGGTACGAGCAGTACTTC. Residues: CATSREGRYEQYF. The chain uses TRBV15 and TRBJ2-5; tentative D call: TRBD1 (5 bases). The end of the DNA aligns better with TRBJ2-7, so the J call may be wrong. The CDR3 sequence is 13 residues long. CDR1 LNHNV and CDR2 YYDKDF come from the germline V gene (reference sequence).

This clone appeared a single time. The gene calls are TRBV5-6 and TRBJ1-1; no clear D. CDR3 length: 12 amino acids. Germline assignment: CDR1 SGHDT and CDR2 YYEEEE. V lost 2 bases and J 2 bases, leaving 4 bases between the germline ends. The CDR3 DNA reads as TGTGCCAGCAGCTTCCTAAACACTGAAGCTTTCTTT. This codes for CASSFLNTEAFF.

V and J are TRBV15 and TRBJ1-6, with 7 bases aligning to TRBD1. The CDR3 covers 14 residues. Germline V CDR1 and CDR2: LNHNV, YYDKDF (reference sequence). The V segment lost 0 bases and the J segment 7 bases; nucleotides outside the gene matches: 0. As DNA, the CDR3 is TGTGCCACCAGCAGAGACAGGGGGAATTCACCCCTCCACTTT. Translated: CATSRDRGNSPLHF. Together with reference TRBV15 and TRBJ1-6, the CDR3 gives the full variable domain: DAMVIQNPRYQVTQFGKPVTLSCSQTLNHNVMYWYQQKSSQAPKLLFHYYDKDFNNEADTPDNFQSRRPNTSFCFLDIRSPGLGDTAMYLCATSRDRGNSPLHFGNGTRLTVT.

The chain joins TRBV2 to TRBJ2-1; 9 nucleotides agree with TRBD1. Germline-derived CDR1 and CDR2 are SNHLY and FYNNEI. The length of the CDR3 is 14 residues. V shed 10 bases, J shed 9 bases, and the junction held 13 bases outside the gene matches. The CDR3, as DNA: TGTGCCACCCCAGACAGGGGGAGACCAGGTGAGCAGTTCTTC. This codes for CATPDRGRPGEQFF.

The chain uses TRBV28 and TRBJ1-5, with a weak D call TRBD1 (6 bases). Germline lookup yields CDR1 MDHEN and CDR2 SYDVKM. Trimming took off 4 bases at V and 1 base at J, with 11 bases between the two ends. The CDR3 length is 15 residues. The CDR3 protein is CASSSTGSSNQPQHF. The CDR3 coding sequence is TGTGCCAGCAGTTCTACAGGGAGCAGCAATCAGCCCCAGCATTTT.

The chain employs TRBV4-3 and TRBJ2-7, with TRBD2 as a possible D gene (7 bases). The V end was cut by 1 base, the J end by 2 bases, with 12 bases between. The CDR3 covers 15 residues. The germline CDR1 and CDR2 sequences are LGHNA and YSLEER. In DNA, the CDR3 is TGCGCCAGCAGCCAAGGGGGGGGGCGCACCTACGAGCAGTACTTC. Residues: CASSQGGGRTYEQYF.

The chain couples TRBV29-1 to TRBJ2-7; 8 bases are shared with TRBD1. This CDR3 is built from 12 residues. The V gene's germline CDR1 is SQVTM and CDR2 ANQGSEA. The ends lost 4 bases at V and 6 bases at J; junction bases unmatched: 5. The CDR3 sequence: CSVGGQALEQYF. CDR3 in DNA: TGCAGCGTTGGGGGACAGGCACTCGAGCAGTACTTC.

This chain connects TRBV7-9 to TRBJ2-2, with 10 bases lining up with TRBD1. The germline gives CDR1 SEHNR, CDR2 FQNEAQ (reference sequence). The CDR3 has 17 residues. After removal of 3 bases from V and 4 bases from J, the junction contained 8 bases not matched to a gene. Here the CDR3 reads CASSFPGTGEFTGELFF. The CDR3 nucleotides read TGTGCCAGCAGCTTCCCCGGGACAGGGGAATTCACCGGGGAGCTGTTTTTT.

The chain couples TRBV19 to TRBJ1-4, with 7 bases aligning to TRBD1. Germline CDR1 is LNHDA and CDR2 is SQIVND (reference sequence). J lost 5 bases, V lost 3 bases, and 3 bases had no gene match. The CDR3 is 14 amino acids. This CDR3 reads CASSILDRNEKLFF. The CDR3 DNA reads TGTGCCAGTAGTATCCTGGACAGGAATGAAAAACTGTTTTTT.

The V gene is TRBV6-5, the J gene TRBJ2-1; the D gene is possibly TRBD2 (6 bases). V shed 2 bases and J shed 0 bases, with 8 bases lying between them. The CDR3 is made up of 15 amino acids. Germline V gene data show CDR1 as MNHEY and CDR2 as SVGAGI. Here the CDR3 DNA reads TGTGCCAGCAGTTACCCCGGGAGCTCCTACAATGAGCAGTTCTTC. Amino acid sequence: CASSYPGSSYNEQFF.

This clone appeared a single time. This chain uses TRBV4-1 with TRBJ2-7; TRBD1 is a possible D gene (5 bases). The CDR3 spans 14 residues. Germline CDR1 is MGHRA and CDR2 is YSYEKL. Between the trimmed V and J ends, which lost 4 bases and 2 bases, there was a span of 12 bases. The CDR3 protein is CASSPTADPYEQYF. The CDR3 DNA sequence: TGCGCCAGCAGCCCGACAGCTGACCCCTACGAGCAGTACTTC.

CDR3 in amino acids: CASSLGTGGGYEQYF. For the CDR3, the DNA is TGTGCCAGCAGCTTGGGAACGGGGGGTGGGTACGAGCAGTACTTC. The chain recombines TRBV5-5 with TRBJ2-7; TRBD2 aligns across 7 bases. CDR3 length equals 15 residues. The J segment lost 4 bases and the V segment lost 0 bases, leaving 7 bases of the junction unmatched. Germline V gene sequence: CDR1 SGHKS, CDR2 YYEKEE (reference sequence).

The chain uses TRBV14 and TRBJ1-2, with D uncertain. Trimming removed 5 bases from V and 7 bases from J, with 11 bases in between. Germline V lookup: CDR1 SGHDN, CDR2 FVKESK. This CDR3 contains 12 residues. The CDR3 is CASSLDQRGYTF. CDR3 nucleotide sequence: TGTGCCAGCAGCTTAGATCAGCGTGGCTACACCTTC.